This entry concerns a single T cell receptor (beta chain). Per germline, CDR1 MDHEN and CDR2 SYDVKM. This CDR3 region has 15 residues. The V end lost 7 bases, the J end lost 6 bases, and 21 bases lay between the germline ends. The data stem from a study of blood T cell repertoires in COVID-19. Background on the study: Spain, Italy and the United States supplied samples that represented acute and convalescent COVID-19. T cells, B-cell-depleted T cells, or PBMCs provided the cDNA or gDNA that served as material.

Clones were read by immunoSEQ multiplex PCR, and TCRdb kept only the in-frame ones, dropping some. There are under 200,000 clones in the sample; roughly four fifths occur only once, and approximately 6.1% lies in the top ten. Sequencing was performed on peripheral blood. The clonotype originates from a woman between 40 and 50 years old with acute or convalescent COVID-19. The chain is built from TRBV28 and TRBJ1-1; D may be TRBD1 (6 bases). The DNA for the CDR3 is TGTGCCAGCATCTCGGGGGGGCCGGATTACGCTGAAGCTTTCTTT. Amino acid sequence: CASISGGPDYAEAFF.